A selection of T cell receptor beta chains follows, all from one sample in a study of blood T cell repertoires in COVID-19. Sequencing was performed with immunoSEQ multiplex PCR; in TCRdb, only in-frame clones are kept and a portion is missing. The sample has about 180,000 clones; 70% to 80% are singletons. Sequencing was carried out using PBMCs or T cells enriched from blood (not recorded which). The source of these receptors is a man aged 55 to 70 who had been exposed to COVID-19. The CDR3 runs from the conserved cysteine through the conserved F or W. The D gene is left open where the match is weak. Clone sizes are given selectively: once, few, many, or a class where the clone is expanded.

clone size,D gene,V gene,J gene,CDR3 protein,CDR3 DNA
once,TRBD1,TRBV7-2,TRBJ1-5,CASSLYQGGNQPQHF,TGTGCCAGCAGCCTATACCAGGGGGGCAATCAGCCCCAGCATTTT
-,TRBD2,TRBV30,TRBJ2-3,CAWRRLAGAVLDTQYF,TGTGCCTGGAGGAGGCTAGCGGGAGCGGTTTTAGATACGCAGTATTTT
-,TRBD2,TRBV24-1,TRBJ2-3,CATSDLSGSPDTQYF,TGTGCCACCAGTGATTTAAGCGGGAGCCCAGATACGCAGTATTTT
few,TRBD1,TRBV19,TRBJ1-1,CASSHHNRGPNTEAFF,TGTGCCAGTAGCCACCACAACAGGGGACCGAACACTGAAGCTTTCTTT
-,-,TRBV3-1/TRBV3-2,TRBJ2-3,CASSQVGQGTDTQYF,TGTGCCAGCAGCCAAGTGGGGCAGGGGACAGATACGCAGTATTTT
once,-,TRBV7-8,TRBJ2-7,CASSLSGVYEQYF,TGTGCCAGCAGCTTATCCGGGGTCTACGAGCAGTACTTC
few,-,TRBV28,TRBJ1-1,CASSFPIGGAFF,TGTGCCAGCAGTTTCCCCATCGGGGGAGCTTTCTTT
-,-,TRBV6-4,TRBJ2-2,CASSQDSGRTGELFF,TGTGCCAGCAGCCAGGACTCCGGCCGTACCGGGGAGCTGTTTTTT
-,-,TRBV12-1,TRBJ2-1,CASRRSTSGRCPSSYNEQFF,TGTGCCAGCAGACGCTCGACTAGCGGGAGGTGCCCATCCTCCTACAATGAGCAGTTCTTC
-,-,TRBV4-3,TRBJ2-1,CASSQQFGSEQFF,TGCGCCAGCAGCCAACAGTTCGGGAGCGAGCAGTTCTTC
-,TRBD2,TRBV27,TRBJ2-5,CASSNPGTSVQETQYF,TGTGCCAGCAGTAACCCCGGGACTAGCGTCCAAGAGACCCAGTACTTC
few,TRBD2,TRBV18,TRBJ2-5,CASSPPPSGISRETQYF,TGTGCCAGCTCACCACCGCCTAGCGGGATAAGCCGGGAGACCCAGTACTTC
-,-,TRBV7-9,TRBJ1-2,CASSLGGGRDYGYTF,TGTGCCAGCAGCTTGGGAGGGGGGCGTGACTATGGCTACACCTTC
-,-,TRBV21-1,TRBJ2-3,CASSKSAGQSTDTQYF,TGTGCCAGCAGCAAATCCGCGGGACAGAGCACAGATACGCAGTATTTT
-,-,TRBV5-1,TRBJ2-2,CASSLGGLGAQNTGELFF,TGCGCCAGCAGCTTGGGGGGTCTAGGGGCCCAGAACACCGGGGAGCTGTTTTTT
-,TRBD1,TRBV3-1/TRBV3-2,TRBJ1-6,CASSRRDRRNSPLHF,TGTGCCAGCAGCCGACGGGACAGGCGGAATTCACCCCTCCACTTT
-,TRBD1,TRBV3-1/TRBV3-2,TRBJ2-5,CASSPSRTGGGETQYF,TGTGCCAGCAGCCCTAGCAGGACAGGGGGCGGAGAGACCCAGTACTTC
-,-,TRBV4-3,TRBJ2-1,CASSQDGTGQFF,TGCGCCAGCAGCCAAGATGGAACAGGGCAGTTCTTC
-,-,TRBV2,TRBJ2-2,CASTWRGNTGELFF,TGTGCCAGCACTTGGCGGGGGAACACCGGGGAGCTGTTTTTT
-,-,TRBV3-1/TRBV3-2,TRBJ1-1,CASSQAGPAIEAFF,TGTGCCAGCAGCCAAGCAGGGCCAGCCATTGAAGCTTTCTTT
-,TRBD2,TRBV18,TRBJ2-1,CASSPLAGNSYNEQFF,TGTGCCAGCTCACCATTAGCGGGGAACTCCTACAATGAGCAGTTCTTC
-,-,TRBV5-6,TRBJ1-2,CASSLPAGSGYGYTF,TGTGCCAGCAGCTTGCCCGCCGGGAGTGGGTATGGCTACACCTTC
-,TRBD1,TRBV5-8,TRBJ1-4,CASTTTTGGIEKLFF,TGTGCCAGCACCACAACAACAGGGGGGATCGAAAAACTGTTTTTT
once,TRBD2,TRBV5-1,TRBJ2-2,CASSQTSVVTGELFF,TGCGCCAGCAGCCAGACTAGCGTGGTCACCGGGGAGCTGTTTTTT
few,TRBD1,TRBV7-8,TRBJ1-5,CASSLAQGAGSQPQHF,TGTGCCAGCAGCTTAGCACAGGGGGCAGGTAGTCAGCCCCAGCATTTT
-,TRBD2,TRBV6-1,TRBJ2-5,CASSESGGSGETQYF,TGTGCCAGCAGTGAATCCGGCGGGAGTGGAGAGACCCAGTACTTC